This is a list of T cell receptor beta chains from one sample in a study of tumor-infiltrating lymphocytes in primary liver carcinoma. TCRdb re-called the multiplex PCR reads through MiXCR, storing one row per CDR3 protein. This sample has just under 45,000 distinct CDR3 sequences; around 70% occur once, and the top ten carry over 15%. The sample comprised liver tumor tissue from sampling region 2. The receptor source for this set is a man aged 40-55 years with primary liver carcinoma and hepatitis B virus infection. Each CDR3 is given with its conserved first and last residue. A D gene is named only where the DNA matches it firmly. Clone sizes are given selectively: once, few, many, or a class where the clone is expanded.

.	once	TRBV11-3	TRBJ2-2	TGTGCCAGCGGCTTAGACTTCATCGGGGGGCTGTTTTTT	CASGLDFIGGLFF
.	.	TRBV5-1	TRBJ1-1	.	CASNFGQGTEAVF
.	.	TRBV13	TRBJ2-7	TGTACCAGCAGCTCCTATACTTATTCGGGCGAGCAGTTTTTC	CTSSSYTYSGEQFF
TRBD1	.	TRBV20-1	TRBJ1-5	TGCAGTGCTTCCGGGACAGGGGTTGTTAAGCACCAGCATTTT	CSASGTGVVKHQHF
.	.	TRBV6-5	TRBJ2-2	TGTGCCAGCAGTCACCAGGGCACCTGGGAGCTGTTTTTT	CASSHQGTWELFF
.	.	TRBV12-3/TRBV12-4	TRBJ1-1	TGTGATAGCAGTTTTGGCATGAACACTGAAGCTTTCTTT	CDSSFGMNTEAFF
.	.	TRBV29-1	TRBJ1-1	TGCAGCGCTCTGAGCCAGGAGAACACTGGTGCTTTCTTT	CSALSQENTGAFF
TRBD1	few	TRBV20-1	TRBJ1-2	TGCAGTGCTGGCCCGGGACAGTTACAGGGCTACACCTTC	CSAGPGQLQGYTF
TRBD1	.	TRBV12-3/TRBV12-4	TRBJ2-1	TGCGCCATCAGTTTGGGACAGGGAGATGTCAATGAGCAGTTCTTC	CAISLGQGDVNEQFF
.	.	TRBV7-8	TRBJ2-3	TGTGCCAGCAGCCCCCTTAGGACTCTCACAGGTGCGCAGTATTTT	CASSPLRTLTGAQYF
.	.	TRBV6-5	TRBJ2-5	TGTGCCAGCAAACGTGGTCAGTCGCAAGAGACCCAGTGCTTC	CASKRGQSQETQCF
.	medium-sized	TRBV5-1	TRBJ2-3	TGCGCCAGCAGCTTGGCCAGCGCCAGCACAGATACGCAGTATTTT	CASSLASASTDTQYF
.	many	TRBV5-1	TRBJ2-2	TGCGCCAGCAGCTTCTCTCCAGGGGACACCGGGGAGCTGTTTTTT	CASSFSPGDTGELFF
.	.	TRBV7-9	TRBJ2-1	TGTGCTAGCAGAGACAGTTTATCCGAAAACATTGAGCAGTTCTTC	CASRDSLSENIEQFF
.	.	TRBV10-2	TRBJ2-3	TGCGCCAGCGGTCACACAGACACGCAGTATTTT	CASGHTDTQYF
.	.	TRBV5-1	TRBJ2-3	TGCGCCAGCAACTTGCCAGGGAGGATCGACGGCACAGATACGCAGTATTTT	CASNLPGRIDGTDTQYF
TRBD2	.	TRBV6-2/TRBV6-3	TRBJ2-7	TGCGCCAGCAGCATTCCGACTAGCGGAGGGTACGAGCAGCACTTC	CASSIPTSGGYEQHF